The 3 T cell receptor beta chains reported below all come from one sample, sequenced in a study of blood T cells in healthy people across ages. Together with a sample-barcoded 5' primer, a J-beta primer mix was included in a second PCR lasting roughly 6 to 12 cycles. MiXCR was run by TCRdb on the 5' RACE reads, yielding one entry per CDR3 protein. The sample records hundreds of thousands of distinct CDR3 sequences, nearly 60% being singletons. The sequenced material came from blood. The receptors come from a man aged 25-40 years in good health.

The CDR3 nucleotides read TGTGCCATTGGGACTAGCGGCTCGATCAATGAGCAGTACTTC. Its protein product is CAIGTSGSINEQYF. This chain connects TRBV10-3 to TRBJ2-5; 11 nucleotides line up with TRBD2. Germline CDR1 and CDR2: ENHRY and SYGVKD. V was pared by 9 bases and J by 11 bases, with 14 bases of the junction left unmatched. The CDR3 runs to 14 residues.

The chain couples TRBV13 to TRBJ1-1; 8 nucleotides line up with TRBD1. Germline V gene lookup returns CDR1 PRHDT and CDR2 FYEKMQ (reference sequence). V lost 2 bases to trimming and J lost 1 base; unmatched junction nucleotides: 3. The CDR3 extends over 15 amino acids. CDR3 in DNA: TGTGCCAGCAGCTTACGCGGGACAGGGAACACTGAAGCTTTCTTT. This encodes CASSLRGTGNTEAFF. Complete variable domain (other parts from reference TRBV13 and TRBJ1-1): AAGVIQSPRHLIKEKRETATLKCYPIPRHDTVYWYQQGPGQDPQFLISFYEKMQSDKGSIPDRFSAQQFSDYHSELNMSSLELGDSALYFCASSLRGTGNTEAFFGQGTRLTVV.

The chain recombines TRBV7-2 with TRBJ2-7; TRBD1 aligns across 7 bases. There are 14 residues in the CDR3. Germline values: CDR1 SGHTA, CDR2 FQGNSA. Trimming at V came to 5 bases and at J to 0 bases, leaving 4 bases not matched to a gene. This CDR3 reads CASSGTVSSYEQYF. CDR3 DNA: TGTGCCAGCAGCGGGACAGTGAGCTCCTACGAGCAGTACTTC.